The entry below describes one TCR beta chain. Its antigen is not identified. Germline values: CDR1 SEHNR, CDR2 FQNEAQ (reference sequence). CDR3 length: 17 amino acids. Losses at the gene ends were 5 bases for V and 7 bases for J; bases not matched to a gene: 13. The data stem from a study of T cells after yellow fever vaccination. TCRdb re-analysed the 5' RACE reads in MiXCR, keeping a single row per CDR3 protein. This table holds about 340,000 distinct CDR3 sequences, 3% to 4.5% found once. General study findings and limits: Weaker in magnitude, the secondary response showed a faster peak on day 5 versus 15.

Material: PBMCs, obtained 5 days after the yellow fever booster vaccination. This sequence joins TRBV7-9 and TRBJ2-2, with TRBD1 matching 10 bases. The TCR was taken from a man between 18 and 35 years old who received the YFV17D yellow fever vaccine. Here the CDR3 DNA reads TGTGCCAGCAGCGGTCCGGTTGGGGACAGGGGTGACGGGGAGCTGTTTTTT. Its protein product is CASSGPVGDRGDGELFF.